Sequencing of this TCR beta chain was carried out in a study of beta chain features in type 1 diabetes. Looking at the study overall: No age, gender or cell yield differences were seen between patients and healthy donors. All samples together contributed 95 million to 110 million sorted cells for examination.

TCRB transcripts that were expressed got sequenced, as all of the isolated RNA had been reverse transcribed. The assay was immunoSEQ multiplex PCR, and TCRdb's table has in-frame clones only and misses some. The table lists about 620,000 clones, 15% to 18% of them singletons. Germline V CDR1 and CDR2: SQVTM, ANQGSEA. V shed 6 bases and J 1 base; nucleotides not matched to a gene: 10. The CDR3 has 15 amino acids. V and J are TRBV29-1 and TRBJ1-1; TRBD1 agrees at 8 bases. The sequence derives from a young man in good health. Sequencing was performed on naive CD4+ T cells from blood. CDR3 nucleotides: TGCAGCGTCGCCCCAGGGGGCGGTCGGAACACTGAAGCTTTCTTT. Residues: CSVAPGGGRNTEAFF.